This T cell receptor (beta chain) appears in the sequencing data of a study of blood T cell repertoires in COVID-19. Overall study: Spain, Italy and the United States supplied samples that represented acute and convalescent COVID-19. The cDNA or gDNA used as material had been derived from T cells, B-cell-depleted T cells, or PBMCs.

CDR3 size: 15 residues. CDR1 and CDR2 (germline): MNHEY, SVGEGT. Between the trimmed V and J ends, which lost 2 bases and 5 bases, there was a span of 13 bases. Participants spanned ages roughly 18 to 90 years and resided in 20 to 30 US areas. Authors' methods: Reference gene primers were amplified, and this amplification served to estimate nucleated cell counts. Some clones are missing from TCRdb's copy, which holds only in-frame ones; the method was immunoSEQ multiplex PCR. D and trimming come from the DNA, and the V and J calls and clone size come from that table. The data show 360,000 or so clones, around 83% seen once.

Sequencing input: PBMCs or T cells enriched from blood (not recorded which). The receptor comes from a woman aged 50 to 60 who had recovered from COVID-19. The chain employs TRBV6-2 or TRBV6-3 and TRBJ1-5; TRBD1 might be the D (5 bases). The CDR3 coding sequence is TGTGCCAGCAGTTACCCTGGACATACTCATCAGCCCCAGCATTTT. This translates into CASSYPGHTHQPQHF.